This TCR beta chain was found in a study of molecular identifiers for immune sequencing clone quantification. Study background: Split five ways in replicates, RNA from about 20,000 or 100,000 naive CD8 cells had four portions sequenced. Study observations and caveats: Reports indicate spiked Jurkat TCR RNA from one cell could be found among some 980,000 naive cells.

The sample holds many counts of this clonotype. The antigen remains undetermined. The germline gives CDR1 LGHNA, CDR2 YSLEER. V trimming: 1 base; J trimming: 8 bases; junction bases outside the gene matches: 8. This CDR3 contains 16 residues. TCRdb used MiXCR to reprocess the PCR reads, holding one entry per CDR3 protein. The table shows hundreds of thousands of distinct CDR3 sequences, with about 20% occurring only once. Material for sequencing was naive CD8+ T cells from blood, with Jurkat cell RNA spiked in. Subset of the sample: FACS-sorted CD8+CD4-CCR7+CD45RA+ naive T cells. This TCR was recovered from a human donor in good health. Some libraries in this study had Jurkat cell RNA spiked in. The chain joins TRBV4-3 to TRBJ2-1, with 10 positions matching TRBD2. CDR3 in amino acids: CASSQVVLAGEDEQFF. The CDR3 nucleotides are TGCGCCAGCAGCCAAGTGGTTCTAGCGGGAGAGGATGAGCAGTTCTTC.